This T cell receptor (beta chain) is from a study of human versus mouse CDR3 diversity and MHC coevolution (dated 2017 in TCRdb). Regarding the research as a whole: The immunoSEQ assay was reported to detect one in 200,000 T cells and to minimize multiplex PCR amplification bias. Across the mouse and human samples, each sample yielded between about 0.6 x 10^7 and 1.7 x 10^7 valid reads. Human naive CD4 T cell repertoires served as a reference for TCR selection on multiple MHC II alleles, compared against human-TCR-locus transgenic mice with single MHC II. The human cohort comprised three healthy volunteer blood donors, one aged 30 to 40, one aged 40 to 50 and one aged 60 to 70 at collection. Overall study results and their limits: Repertoire diversity was not regarded as directly comparable between humans and mice because human T cells were selected on six or seven MHC II alleles. Among all compared groups, two of the three human donors had the lowest clonal inequality scores. iCHAO1 estimates gave humans the largest TCR beta repertoire, 1.5 million to 2 million clonotypes, attributed likely to selection by multiple MHC II molecules. On average, more CDR3 deletions and insertions were observed in humans than in mice, indicating greater exonuclease and TdT activity.

Turning to this clone: Its antigen remains undetermined. It has no much larger one-base neighbor in the sample; base qualities were not kept.

Including cysteine and phenylalanine, the CDR3 has 15 amino acids. The retained sequence is limited to the CDR3, 45 bases, with the frame set at the first base. The germline V gene (reference sequence) specifies SGHNT as CDR1 and YYREEE as CDR2. Compared with germline, V lacks 0 bases and J lacks 4 bases; bases without a gene match: 6. Fluorescence-activated cell sorting was used to isolate naive CD4 T cells, defined as CD45RO-negative and CD62L-positive, from PBMCs. Around 50 ml of fresh peripheral blood was drawn per donor, and PBMCs were isolated by Ficoll density centrifugation. All samples were sorted on a FACSAria III instrument and reached purity above 95%. Genomic DNA was extracted from the sorted cells using the QIAGEN blood and tissue kit and was quantified on a NanoDrop 1000. The immunoSEQ platform deep sequenced and quantified TCR alpha and beta chains by multiplex PCR of genomic DNA. Under the source paper's analysis protocol: TCR sequences were annotated using IMGT gene and region definitions. Out-of-frame rearrangements were used as a proxy for the preselection repertoire and compared with in-frame clonotypes. The iCHAO1 estimator provided with the immunoSEQ platform was used to estimate repertoire size. A Gini index, which is based on the Lorenz curve, was applied to in-frame amino acid clonotypes to measure clonal inequality. The intersect function in the R package tcR was used to count shared clonotypes, while the Jaccard index served to score similarity. Frequencies of V, J and V-J usage were subjected to principal component analysis with the R prcomp function, without normalization. Sourced from immuneACCESS, this table was stored by TCRdb with only in-frame sequences that have V and J called. A share of the clones is absent; for the studies checked, an unresolved V gene accounts for under half, and the remainder has no known explanation. Clonal size and the V and J genes are those of that table, whereas D and trimming came from the DNA. This sample comprises about 60,000 clones, around 94% of them detected only once. The ten largest clones take up 18% of the sample.

Sequenced material: naive CD4+ T cells from blood. This specimen's cell subset or site label, interpreted: CD45RO-negative CD62L-positive naive CD4 T cells. This receptor chain uses TRBV5-4 and TRBJ2-5; 7 nucleotides in the junction match TRBD2. This receptor was obtained from a person in their sixties or seventies in good health. The CDR3 reads CASSLDGGSIETQYF. The bases read TGTGCCAGCAGCTTGGACGGCGGGAGTATAGAGACCCAGTACTTC.